These T cell receptor beta chains were read from a single sample in a study of cytotoxic CD8 clonotypes in ibrutinib-treated CLL. Assay: immunoSEQ multiplex PCR; the TCRdb copy retains only in-frame clones and omits some. The profile shows some 70,000 clones, just over 90% of them singletons. This specimen was PBMCs, taken after 12 months of ibrutinib treatment. The origin of the receptors is a human donor with chronic lymphocytic leukemia. Both conserved end residues are part of each CDR3. D genes are given only for firm matches. Only part of the rows carry a size: once, few, many, or a class if the clone is expanded.

TRBV19	NA	TRBJ1-2	TRBD1	CASSIGGDRAGYGYTF	TGTGCCAGTAGTATCGGAGGGGACAGGGCCGGCTATGGCTACACCTTC
TRBV28	NA	TRBJ2-2	NA	CASSLGGSLPGELFF	TGTGCCAGCAGTTTAGGGGGGTCGCTCCCCGGGGAGCTGTTTTTT
TRBV7-2	NA	TRBJ2-7	TRBD2	CASSQIAVLAGGSYEQYF	TGTGCCAGCAGCCAGATAGCGGTCCTAGCGGGAGGCTCCTACGAGCAGTACTTC
TRBV2	NA	TRBJ2-5	NA	CASTPLKIQETQYF	TGTGCCAGCACCCCCCTCAAGATCCAAGAGACCCAGTACTTC
TRBV6-5	NA	TRBJ1-4	TRBD1	CASSYARGGEKLFF	TGTGCCAGCAGTTACGCCAGGGGGGGCGAAAAACTGTTTTTT
TRBV5-1	NA	TRBJ2-7	NA	CASSLGFSPGARYEQYF	TGCGCCAGCAGCTTGGGGTTTTCTCCGGGGGCCCGCTACGAGCAGTACTTC
TRBV6-1	NA	TRBJ1-2	NA	CASSARGPSGNYGYTF	TGTGCCAGCAGTGCCCGGGGCCCCTCCGGGAACTATGGCTACACCTTC
TRBV19	NA	TRBJ1-2	NA	CASSGPEVGYGYTF	TGTGCCAGTAGTGGACCCGAGGTTGGTTATGGCTACACCTTC
TRBV5-1	NA	TRBJ2-5	NA	CASSISGGGNRQGTQYF	TGCGCCAGCAGCATCTCCGGGGGCGGGAACCGCCAAGGGACCCAGTACTTC
TRBV6-1	NA	TRBJ2-3	NA	CASSDLLWTTDTQYF	TGTGCCAGCAGTGATTTATTGTGGACCACAGATACGCAGTATTTT
TRBV7-6	NA	TRBJ2-5	NA	CASSLASRPGSGETQYF	TGTGCCAGCAGCTTAGCGTCCCGTCCAGGGTCTGGGGAGACCCAGTACTTC
TRBV7-8	NA	TRBJ2-7	TRBD2	CASSSGLAGYEQYF	TGTGCCAGCAGCTCGGGACTAGCGGGCTACGAGCAGTACTTC
TRBV2	once	TRBJ2-2	TRBD2	CASSARIAGASNTGELFF	TGTGCCAGCAGTGCGCGGATAGCGGGAGCTTCGAACACCGGGGAGCTGTTTTTT
TRBV11-3	NA	TRBJ2-3	TRBD2	CASSPGLAGVDTQYF	TGTGCCAGCAGCCCGGGACTAGCGGGAGTGGATACGCAGTATTTT
TRBV10-2	once	TRBJ2-7	TRBD2	CASSATPRTSGYEQYF	TGCGCCAGCAGTGCCACTCCGAGGACTAGCGGCTACGAGCAGTACTTC
TRBV18	NA	TRBJ2-6	TRBD2	CASSPSGGSSGANVLTF	TGTGCCAGCTCACCATCGGGGGGGAGCTCTGGGGCCAACGTCCTGACTTTC
TRBV5-5	NA	TRBJ1-1	NA	CASSLGPGRNTEAFF	TGTGCCAGCAGCTTGGGACCCGGGCGGAACACTGAAGCTTTCTTT
TRBV7-2	NA	TRBJ1-2	NA	CASSYTNRANYGYTF	TGTGCCAGCAGCTATACAAACCGAGCTAACTATGGCTACACCTTC
TRBV5-1	NA	TRBJ2-1	NA	CASSWTAGGNNEQFF	TGCGCCAGCAGCTGGACCGCGGGTGGGAACAATGAGCAGTTCTTC
TRBV7-6	NA	TRBJ2-5	TRBD1	CASSLGTGDGETQYF	TGTGCCAGCAGCCTTGGGACAGGCGATGGCGAGACCCAGTACTTC
TRBV5-1	NA	TRBJ1-4	TRBD1	CASRTGTNEKLFF	TGCGCCAGCAGGACAGGGACTAATGAAAAACTGTTTTTT
TRBV10-3	NA	TRBJ2-5	NA	CATGSGQGGETQYF	TGTGCCACCGGTAGTGGGCAGGGGGGAGAGACCCAGTACTTC
TRBV5-8	NA	TRBJ1-2	TRBD1	CASSLQGAVNGYTF	TGTGCCAGCAGCTTGCAGGGGGCGGTTAATGGCTACACCTTC
TRBV6-6	once	TRBJ1-3	TRBD1	CASRITGVGNTIYF	TGTGCCAGCAGAATCACAGGGGTAGGAAACACCATATATTTT
TRBV6-7	once	TRBJ1-5	TRBD1	CASSHPAQDRVSNQPQHF	TGTGCCAGCAGTCACCCAGCACAAGACAGGGTAAGCAATCAGCCCCAGCATTTT
TRBV7-9	NA	TRBJ1-2	NA	CASSFGDGYGYTF	TGTGCCAGCAGCTTTGGGGATGGCTATGGCTACACCTTC
TRBV6-5	NA	TRBJ2-7	TRBD2	CASSSPNSGMGEQYF	TGTGCCAGCAGTTCCCCGAACAGCGGGATGGGCGAGCAGTACTTC
TRBV9	NA	TRBJ1-6	NA	CASSAQDTFDSPLHF	TGTGCCAGCAGCGCACAAGACACCTTCGATTCACCCCTCCACTTT
TRBV25-1	NA	TRBJ2-1	TRBD2	CASRGGGPYNEQFF	TGTGCCAGCAGAGGCGGGGGTCCCTACAATGAGCAGTTCTTC
TRBV15	NA	TRBJ1-4	TRBD1	CATSRDYGTGGTNEKLFF	TGTGCCACCAGCAGAGATTATGGGACAGGGGGAACTAATGAAAAACTGTTTTTT
TRBV4-3	NA	TRBJ2-3	NA	CASSREINADTQYF	TGCGCCAGCAGCCGAGAAATTAACGCAGATACGCAGTATTTT
TRBV5-6	NA	TRBJ2-5	NA	CASSLVTDLGLTQYF	TGTGCCAGCAGCTTGGTAACCGACTTGGGGTTGACCCAGTACTTC
TRBV5-4	NA	TRBJ2-7	TRBD2	CASSLDASGRARYEQYF	TGTGCCAGCAGCTTGGATGCTAGCGGGAGGGCCAGGTACGAGCAGTACTTC
TRBV7-9	NA	TRBJ1-3	NA	CASSLANRVSGNTIYF	TGTGCCAGCAGCTTAGCGAACAGGGTCTCTGGAAACACCATATATTTT
TRBV25-1	NA	TRBJ1-4	TRBD1	CASRATGAGGKLFF	TGTGCCAGCAGGGCCACGGGAGCAGGGGGAAAACTGTTTTTT
TRBV18	NA	TRBJ2-7	TRBD2	CASSPPGGGRAAGGYEQYF	TGTGCCAGCTCACCGCCGGGAGGGGGCCGAGCGGCGGGAGGGTACGAGCAGTACTTC
TRBV6-4	few	TRBJ2-3	TRBD1	CASSDSTGQDTQYF	TGTGCCAGCAGTGACTCGACAGGGCAAGATACGCAGTATTTT
TRBV2	NA	TRBJ2-7	TRBD2	CASSPSGPSGSYEQYF	TGTGCCAGCTCGCCATCAGGGCCTAGCGGATCCTACGAGCAGTACTTC
TRBV7-2	NA	TRBJ2-6	NA	CASSLGQHSGANVLTF	TGTGCCAGCAGCTTAGGGCAGCACTCTGGGGCCAACGTCCTGACTTTC
TRBV5-1	NA	TRBJ1-4	TRBD1	CASSYMTGENEKLFF	TGCGCCAGCAGCTACATGACAGGGGAAAATGAAAAACTGTTTTTT
TRBV27	NA	TRBJ2-2	TRBD2	CASSLSIPKRESGELFF	TGTGCCAGCAGTTTATCGATCCCCAAGCGGGAGTCGGGGGAGCTGTTTTTT
TRBV29-1	NA	TRBJ2-7	NA	CSVEDRADSYEQYF	TGCAGCGTTGAAGATCGGGCGGACTCCTACGAGCAGTACTTC
TRBV7-8	NA	TRBJ2-7	NA	CASSLGRTRGSSYEQYF	TGTGCCAGCAGCTTAGGTCGTACCCGGGGAAGCTCCTACGAGCAGTACTTC
TRBV7-2	NA	TRBJ2-4	NA	CASSLVSRGVKNIQYF	TGTGCCAGCAGCTTAGTATCAAGGGGTGTCAAAAACATTCAGTACTTC
TRBV7-2	once	TRBJ2-7	TRBD2	CASSLAGGPYEQYF	TGTGCCAGCAGCCTAGCGGGAGGTCCCTACGAGCAGTACTTC
TRBV11-1	NA	TRBJ2-2	NA	CASSLASHGELFF	TGTGCCAGCAGCTTAGCGAGCCACGGGGAGCTGTTTTTT
TRBV4-1	NA	TRBJ2-3	NA	CASSQVGMSTDTQYF	TGCGCCAGCAGCCAAGTCGGGATGAGCACAGATACGCAGTATTTT